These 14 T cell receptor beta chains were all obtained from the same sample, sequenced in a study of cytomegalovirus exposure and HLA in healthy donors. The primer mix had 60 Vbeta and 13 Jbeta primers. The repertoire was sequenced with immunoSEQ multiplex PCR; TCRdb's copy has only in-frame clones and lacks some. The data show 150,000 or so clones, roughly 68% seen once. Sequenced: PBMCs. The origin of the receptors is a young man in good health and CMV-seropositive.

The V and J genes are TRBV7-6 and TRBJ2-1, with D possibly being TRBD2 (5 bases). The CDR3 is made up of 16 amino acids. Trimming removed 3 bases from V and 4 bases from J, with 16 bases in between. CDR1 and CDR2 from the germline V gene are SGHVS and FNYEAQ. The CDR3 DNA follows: TGTGCCAGCAGCTTGGACCTGAGCGGAGCTTACAATGAGCAGTTCTTC. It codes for CASSLDLSGAYNEQFF.

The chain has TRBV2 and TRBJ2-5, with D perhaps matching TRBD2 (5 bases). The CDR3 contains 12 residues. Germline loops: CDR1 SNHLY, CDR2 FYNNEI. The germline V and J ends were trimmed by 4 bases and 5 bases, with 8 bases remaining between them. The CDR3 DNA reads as TGTGCCAGCAGTGGGGAGAGGGAGACCCAGTACTTC. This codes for CASSGERETQYF.

The CDR3 protein is CASSLVGEMSNQPQHF. The CDR3 DNA reads TGTGCCAGCAGTTTAGTCGGGGAAATGAGCAATCAGCCCCAGCATTTT. This chain links TRBV28 with TRBJ1-5; unclear D gene. This CDR3 region has 16 residues. V was cut by 2 bases and J by 1 base, with 12 bases left in between. Germline V gene lookup returns CDR1 MDHEN and CDR2 SYDVKM.

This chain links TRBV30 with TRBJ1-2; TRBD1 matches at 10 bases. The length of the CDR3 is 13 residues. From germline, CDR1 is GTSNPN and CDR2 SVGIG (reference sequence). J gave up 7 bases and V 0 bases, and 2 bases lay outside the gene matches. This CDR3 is CAWSVRDRGGYTF. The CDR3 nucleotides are TGTGCCTGGAGTGTTAGGGACAGGGGTGGCTACACCTTC.

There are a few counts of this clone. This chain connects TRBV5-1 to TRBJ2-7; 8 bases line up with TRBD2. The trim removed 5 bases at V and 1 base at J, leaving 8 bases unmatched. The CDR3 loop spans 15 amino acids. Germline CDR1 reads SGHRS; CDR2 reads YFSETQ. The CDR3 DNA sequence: TGCGCCAGCAGGGCTCGGCGGGAGGTATCCTACGAGCAGTACTTC. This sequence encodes CASRARREVSYEQYF.

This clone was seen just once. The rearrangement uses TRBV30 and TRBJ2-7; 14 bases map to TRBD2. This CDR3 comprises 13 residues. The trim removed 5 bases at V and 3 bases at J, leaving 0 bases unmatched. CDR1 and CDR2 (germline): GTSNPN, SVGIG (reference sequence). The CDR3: CAWGTSGGYEQYF. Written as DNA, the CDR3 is TGTGCCTGGGGGACTAGCGGGGGCTACGAGCAGTACTTC.

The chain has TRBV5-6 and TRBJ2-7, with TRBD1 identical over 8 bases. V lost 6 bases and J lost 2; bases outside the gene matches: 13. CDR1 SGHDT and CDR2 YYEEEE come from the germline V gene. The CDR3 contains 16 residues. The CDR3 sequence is CASTNETGDLPYEQYF. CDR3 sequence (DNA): TGTGCCAGCACTAATGAGACAGGGGACCTACCCTACGAGCAGTACTTC.

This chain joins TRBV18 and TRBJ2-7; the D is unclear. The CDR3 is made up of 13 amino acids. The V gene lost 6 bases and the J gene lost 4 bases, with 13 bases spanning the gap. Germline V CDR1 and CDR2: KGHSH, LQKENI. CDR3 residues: CASSPGRPYEQYF. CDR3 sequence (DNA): TGTGCCAGCTCTCCGGGTCGCCCGTACGAGCAGTACTTC.

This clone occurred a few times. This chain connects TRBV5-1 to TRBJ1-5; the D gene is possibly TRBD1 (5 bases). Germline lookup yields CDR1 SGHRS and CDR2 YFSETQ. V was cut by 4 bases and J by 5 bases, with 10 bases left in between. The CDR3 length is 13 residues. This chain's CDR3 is CASSEVGDQPQHF. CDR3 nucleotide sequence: TGCGCCAGCAGCGAGGTAGGGGATCAGCCCCAGCATTTT.

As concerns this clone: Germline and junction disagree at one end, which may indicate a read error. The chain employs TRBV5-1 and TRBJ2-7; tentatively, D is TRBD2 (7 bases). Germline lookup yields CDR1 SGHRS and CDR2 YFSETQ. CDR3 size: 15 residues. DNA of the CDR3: TGCGCCAGCAGGTTGGGGGCTAGCGGTACATACGAGCAGTACTTC. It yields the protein CASRLGASGTYEQYF.

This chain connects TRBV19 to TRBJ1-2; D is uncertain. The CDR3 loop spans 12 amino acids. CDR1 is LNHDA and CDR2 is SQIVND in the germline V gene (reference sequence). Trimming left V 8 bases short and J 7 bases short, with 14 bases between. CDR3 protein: CASSQSRVGYTF. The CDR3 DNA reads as TGTGCCAGTTCCCAGTCGAGGGTTGGCTACACCTTC.

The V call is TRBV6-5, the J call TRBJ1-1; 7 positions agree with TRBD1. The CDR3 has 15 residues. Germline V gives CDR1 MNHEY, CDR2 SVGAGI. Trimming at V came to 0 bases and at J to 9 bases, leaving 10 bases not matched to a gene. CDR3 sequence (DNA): TGTGCCAGCAGTTACTCGAGCGTGCAGGGGGACAAAGCTTTCTTT. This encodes CASSYSSVQGDKAFF.

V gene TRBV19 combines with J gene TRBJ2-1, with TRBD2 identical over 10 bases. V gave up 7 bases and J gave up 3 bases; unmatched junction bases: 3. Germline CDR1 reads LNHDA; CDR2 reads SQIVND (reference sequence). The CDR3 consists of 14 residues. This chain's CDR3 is CASKTSGLYNEQFF. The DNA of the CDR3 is TGTGCCAGTAAGACTAGCGGGCTCTACAATGAGCAGTTCTTC.

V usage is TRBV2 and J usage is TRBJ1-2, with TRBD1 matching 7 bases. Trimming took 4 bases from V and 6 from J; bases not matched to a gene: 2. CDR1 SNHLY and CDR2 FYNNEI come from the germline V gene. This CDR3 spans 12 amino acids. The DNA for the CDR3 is TGTGCCAGCAGTGTAGGACAGGATGGCTACACCTTC. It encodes CASSVGQDGYTF.